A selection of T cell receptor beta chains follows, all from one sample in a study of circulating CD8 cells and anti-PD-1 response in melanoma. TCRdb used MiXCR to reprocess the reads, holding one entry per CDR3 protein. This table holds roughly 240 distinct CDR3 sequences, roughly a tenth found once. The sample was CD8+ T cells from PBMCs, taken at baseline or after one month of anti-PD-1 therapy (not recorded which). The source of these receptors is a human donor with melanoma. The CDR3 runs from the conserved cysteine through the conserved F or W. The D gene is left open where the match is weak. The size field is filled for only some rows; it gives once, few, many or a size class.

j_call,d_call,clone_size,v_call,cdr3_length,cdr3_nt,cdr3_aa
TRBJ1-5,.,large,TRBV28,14,TGTGCCAGCAGAACGCGGGGAAACAATCAGCCCCAGCATTTT,CASRTRGNNQPQHF
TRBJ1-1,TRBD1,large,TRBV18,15,TGTGCCAGCTCACCACTGGACAGGGCGAACACTGAAGCTTTCTTT,CASSPLDRANTEAFF
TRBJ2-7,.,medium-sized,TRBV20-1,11,TGCAGTGGTCGGAGGAACTACGAGCAGTACTTC,CSGRRNYEQYF
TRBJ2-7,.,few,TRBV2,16,TGTGCCACGCGGACTCGGACGGTGAGTTGGGAAGCCGAGCAGTACTTC,CATRTRTVSWEAEQYF
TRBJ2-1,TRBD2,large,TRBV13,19,TGTGCCAGCAGCATTCGGACTAGCGGGAGGGAAGGGGTGAACAATGAGCAGTTCTTC,CASSIRTSGREGVNNEQFF
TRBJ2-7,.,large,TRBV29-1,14,TGCAGCGTTGAGGATGACTCCCCCGCGGGGGAGCAGTACTTC,CSVEDDSPAGEQYF
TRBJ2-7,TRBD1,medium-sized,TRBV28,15,TGTGCCAGCAGTCCAGGGACAGGGGGGACCTACGAGCAGTACTTC,CASSPGTGGTYEQYF
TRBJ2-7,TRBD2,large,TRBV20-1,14,TGCAGTGCTACGAGGAGGGAGGGCCGGGACGAGCAGTACTTC,CSATRREGRDEQYF
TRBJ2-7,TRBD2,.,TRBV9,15,TGTGCCAGCAGCGTCGGACTAGCAATGGGCTGCGAGCAGTACTTC,CASSVGLAMGCEQYF
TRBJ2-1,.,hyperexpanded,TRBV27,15,TGTGCCAGCAGTTTTAGCAGGGTGTCCTACAATGAGCAGTTCTTC,CASSFSRVSYNEQFF
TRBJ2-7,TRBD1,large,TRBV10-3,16,TGTGCCATCAGTCCTTCCGGGACAGGGAGGACCTACGAGCAGTACTTC,CAISPSGTGRTYEQYF
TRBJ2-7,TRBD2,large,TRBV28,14,TGTGCCAGCAGGCTCCTGGGACTAGGCCGGGAGCAGTACTTC,CASRLLGLGREQYF
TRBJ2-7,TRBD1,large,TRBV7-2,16,TGTGCCAGCAGCTTAGTTAAAGGGACAGGGTACTACGAGCAGTACTTC,CASSLVKGTGYYEQYF
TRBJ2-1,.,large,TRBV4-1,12,TGCGCCAGCTCCGAGGATTACAATGAGCAGTTCTTC,CASSEDYNEQFF
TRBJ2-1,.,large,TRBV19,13,TGTGCCAGTAGTATTTTAGATGGGAGTGAGCAGTTCTTC,CASSILDGSEQFF
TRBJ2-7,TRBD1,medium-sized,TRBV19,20,TGTGCCAGTAGTACCGAACTGTACCATTCCGGGACAGAGAGCTCCTACGAGCAGTACTTC,CASSTELYHSGTESSYEQYF
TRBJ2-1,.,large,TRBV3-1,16,TGTGCCAGCAGCCAAGATGTTGGACCCCCGGACAATGAGCAGTTCTTC,CASSQDVGPPDNEQFF
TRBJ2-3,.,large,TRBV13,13,TGTGCCAGCAGCTTATTCTCCACAGATACGCAGTATTTT,CASSLFSTDTQYF
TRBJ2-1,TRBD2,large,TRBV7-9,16,TGTGCCAGCAGCTCCACCGGGACTAGCGTCGCCAATGAGCAGTTCTTC,CASSSTGTSVANEQFF
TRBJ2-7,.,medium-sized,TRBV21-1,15,TGTGCCAGCAAATCACCGGGACCGTTCAACCCTAAGCAGTACTTC,CASKSPGPFNPKQYF
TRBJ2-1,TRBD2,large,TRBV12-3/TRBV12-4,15,TGTGCCAGCACCAGGACTAGCGGTATTTACAATGAGCAGTTCTTC,CASTRTSGIYNEQFF
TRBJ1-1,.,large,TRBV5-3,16,TGTGCCGGAAGGCTTCTCAGGGGAGGGATGAACACTGAAGCTTTCTTT,CAGRLLRGGMNTEAFF
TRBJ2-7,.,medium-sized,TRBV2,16,TGTGCCAGCAGTCAAAGACCGTGGAAAGTCTCCTACGAGCAGTACTTC,CASSQRPWKVSYEQYF
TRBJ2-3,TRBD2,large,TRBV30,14,TGTGCCTGGAGTGTAGCGGGACTAGCAGATACGCAGTATTTT,CAWSVAGLADTQYF
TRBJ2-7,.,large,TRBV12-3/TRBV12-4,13,TGTGCCAGCAGTTTTCACTCCCGCTACGAGCAGTACTTC,CASSFHSRYEQYF
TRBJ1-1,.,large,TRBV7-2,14,TGTGCCAGCAGCTCACCGGGAAGGTCGACTGAAGCTTTCTTT,CASSSPGRSTEAFF
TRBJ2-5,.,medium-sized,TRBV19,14,TGTGCCAGTAGTTTCGACAGCTCCCAAGAGACCCAGTACTTC,CASSFDSSQETQYF
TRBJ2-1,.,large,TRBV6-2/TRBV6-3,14,TGTGCCAGCAGTTACATACAGCCCTACAATGAGCAGTTCTTC,CASSYIQPYNEQFF
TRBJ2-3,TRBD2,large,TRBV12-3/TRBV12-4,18,TGTGCCAGCAGTGCCCCCTTGGGCGGGAGAGCTAGCACAGATACGCAGTATTTT,CASSAPLGGRASTDTQYF
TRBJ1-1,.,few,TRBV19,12,TGTGCCAGTAGTCCGGACACTCTTGAAGCTTTCTTT,CASSPDTLEAFF
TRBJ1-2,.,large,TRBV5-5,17,TGTGCCAGCAGCTTACACCCAGGGTGGATCCCCAACTATGGCTACACCTTC,CASSLHPGWIPNYGYTF
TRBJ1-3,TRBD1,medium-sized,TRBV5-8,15,TGTGCCAGCAGCTTGGAGGGGGCGCCTGGAAACACCATATATTTT,CASSLEGAPGNTIYF
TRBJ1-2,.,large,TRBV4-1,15,TGCGCCAGCAGCCAAGTAGACGTATTGAACTATGGCTACACCTTC,CASSQVDVLNYGYTF
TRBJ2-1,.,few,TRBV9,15,TGTGCCAGCAGTCCGTCCGGGGGCTCCTACAATGAGCAGTTCTTC,CASSPSGGSYNEQFF
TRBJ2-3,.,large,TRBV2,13,TGTGCCAGCAGTGAATTTTTTCCAGATACGCAGTATTTT,CASSEFFPDTQYF
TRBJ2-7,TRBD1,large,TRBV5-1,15,TGCGCCAGCAGCCCCACTGACAGGGCTCCCTACGAGCAGTACTTC,CASSPTDRAPYEQYF
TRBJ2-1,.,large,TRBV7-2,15,TGTGCCAGCAGCTTAGGCGCTAGTAGGCTCAATGAGCAGTTCTTC,CASSLGASRLNEQFF
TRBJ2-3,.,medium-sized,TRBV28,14,TGTGCCAGCAGTTTGAGAGGGGGCACAGATACGCAGTATTTT,CASSLRGGTDTQYF
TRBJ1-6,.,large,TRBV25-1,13,TGTGCCAGCAGTGAAAAGGGTAATTCACCCCTCCACTTT,CASSEKGNSPLHF
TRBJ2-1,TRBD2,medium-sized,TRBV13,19,TGTGCCAGCAGCATTCGGACTAGCGGGAGGGAAGGGGGGAACAATGAGCAGTTCTTC,CASSIRTSGREGGNNEQFF
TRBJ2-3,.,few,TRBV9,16,TGTGCCAGCAGCCCTCCCCGGAGGGGGAATGGAGATACGCAGTATTTT,CASSPPRRGNGDTQYF